This TCR beta chain is drawn from a study of T cell repertoires in cytomegalovirus infection. The overall study: Signatures in public TCR beta sequences pointed to both CMV infection and matching HLA type. Overall study findings and caveats: The study found HLA-C-restricted CMV-specific TCR beta clonotypes dominating the ex vivo response.

Note on this clonotype: Its antigen is not identified.

The CDR3 contains 12 residues. V was trimmed by 4 bases and J by 14 bases, leaving 17 bases between them. Germline CDR1 SEHNR, CDR2 FQNEAQ (reference sequence). One entry per CDR3 protein results from TCRdb running MiXCR on the reads. This table has around 69,000 distinct CDR3 sequences, about 29% appearing once. The sequence was collected from a human donor in good health (CMV status not recorded). Some clones in this sample may be carry-over from other donors' samples. Specimen: CD8+ T cells from cultured PBMCs, collected from culture after CMV antigen stimulation. V usage is TRBV7-9 and J usage is TRBJ1-2, with a tentative D call TRBD1 (6 bases). CDR3 DNA: TGTGCCAGCAGCTACCTGGACAGTCTCGGGACCTTC. Protein sequence: CASSYLDSLGTF.